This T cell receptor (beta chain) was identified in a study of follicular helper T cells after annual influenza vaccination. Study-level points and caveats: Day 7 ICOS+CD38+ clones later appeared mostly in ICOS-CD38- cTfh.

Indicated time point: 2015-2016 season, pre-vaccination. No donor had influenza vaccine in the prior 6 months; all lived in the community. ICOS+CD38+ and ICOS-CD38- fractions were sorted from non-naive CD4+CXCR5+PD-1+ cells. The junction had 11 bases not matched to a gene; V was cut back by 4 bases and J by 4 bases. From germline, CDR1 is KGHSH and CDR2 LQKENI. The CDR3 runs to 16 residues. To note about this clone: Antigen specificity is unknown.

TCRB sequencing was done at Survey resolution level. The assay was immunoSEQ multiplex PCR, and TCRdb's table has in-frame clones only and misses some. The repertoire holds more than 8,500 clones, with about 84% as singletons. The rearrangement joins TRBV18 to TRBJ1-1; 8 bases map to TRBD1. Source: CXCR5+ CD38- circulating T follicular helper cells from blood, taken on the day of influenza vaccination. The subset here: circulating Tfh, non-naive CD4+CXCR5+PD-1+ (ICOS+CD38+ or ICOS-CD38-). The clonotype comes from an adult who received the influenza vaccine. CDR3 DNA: TGTGCCAGCTCACGGGGTGACAGGGGAGTGCGCACTGAAGCTTTCTTT. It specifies CASSRGDRGVRTEAFF.